Included here is one T cell receptor beta chain sequence, with context. Each CDR3 protein is one row after TCRdb ran MiXCR on the 5' RACE reads. This table holds 120,000 or so distinct CDR3 sequences, around 15% found once. V was pared by 6 bases and J by 6 bases, with 11 bases between. The CDR3 consists of 13 residues. This record belongs to a study of T cells after yellow fever vaccination. V and J are TRBV12-3 or TRBV12-4 and TRBJ2-2; a possible D gene is TRBD1 (6 bases). The sample was CD8+ T cells sorted from PBMCs, taken 5 days after the yellow fever booster vaccination. The sequence was obtained from a man aged 18 to 30 who received the YFV17D yellow fever vaccine. Here the CDR3 DNA reads TGTGCCAGCAGCCTGGGACACCCCGGGGAGCTGTTTTTT. It yields the protein CASSLGHPGELFF.